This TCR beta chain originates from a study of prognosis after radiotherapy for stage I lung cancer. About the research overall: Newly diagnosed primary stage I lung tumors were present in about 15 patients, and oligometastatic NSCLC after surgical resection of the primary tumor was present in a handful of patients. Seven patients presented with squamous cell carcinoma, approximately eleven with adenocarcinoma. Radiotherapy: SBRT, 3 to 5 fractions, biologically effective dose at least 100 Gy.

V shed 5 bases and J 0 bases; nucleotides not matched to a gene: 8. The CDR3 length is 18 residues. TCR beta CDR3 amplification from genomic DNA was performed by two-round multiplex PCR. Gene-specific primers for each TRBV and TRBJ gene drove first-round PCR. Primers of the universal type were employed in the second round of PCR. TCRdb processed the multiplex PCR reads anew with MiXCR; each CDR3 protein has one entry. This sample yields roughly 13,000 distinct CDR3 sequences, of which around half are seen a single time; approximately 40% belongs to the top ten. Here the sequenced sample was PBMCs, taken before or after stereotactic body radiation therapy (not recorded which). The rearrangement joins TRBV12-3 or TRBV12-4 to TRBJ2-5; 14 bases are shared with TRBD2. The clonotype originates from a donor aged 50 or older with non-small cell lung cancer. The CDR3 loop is CASSEGTSGGRDQETQYF. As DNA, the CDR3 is TGTGCCAGCAGTGAAGGGACTAGCGGGGGCCGTGACCAAGAGACCCAGTACTTC.